This TCR beta chain was obtained from a study of blood T cell repertoires in COVID-19. At the level of the study: In each case, the material was cDNA or gDNA derived from T cells, B-cell-depleted T cells, or PBMCs.

Germline CDR1 and CDR2: MDHEN and SYDVKM. The CDR3 has 16 amino acids. V dropped 6 bases and J dropped 0; count of bases not matched to a gene: 5. TCRdb keeps only in-frame clones here, not all; method: immunoSEQ multiplex PCR. The sample lists about 110,000 clones; around 92% were seen once. Sequencing input: peripheral blood. The origin of this receptor is a man aged 40-49 years with active or convalescent COVID-19. This chain joins TRBV28 and TRBJ2-1; 10 bases fit TRBD2. The CDR3 DNA sequence: TGTGCCAGCAGGACCGGACTAGCGGTCTCCTACAATGAGCAGTTCTTC. Its protein product is CASRTGLAVSYNEQFF. The entire variable domain, with the rest obtained from reference TRBV28 and TRBJ2-1, is as follows: DVKVTQSSRYLVKRTGEKVFLECVQDMDHENMFWYRQDPGLGLRLIYFSYDVKMKEKGDIPEGYSVSREKKERFSLILESASTNQTSMYLCASRTGLAVSYNEQFFGPGTRLTVL.